What follows are 18 T cell receptor beta chains derived from one specimen sequenced in a study of beta chain features in type 1 diabetes. Which antigens these TCRs recognize remains unknown. Points from the study as a whole: A moderate, significant TCRB CDR3 shortening appeared in type 1 diabetes across four CD4+ subsets.

Every isolated RNA sample was fully reverse transcribed, so sequencing captured expressed TCRB transcripts. The assay was immunoSEQ multiplex PCR, and TCRdb's table has in-frame clones only and misses some. The sample lists 250,000 to 350,000 clones, about 15% seen once, with more than 0.015% in the top ten. Sequencing input: naive CD4+ T cells from blood. The receptors were sampled from a man younger than 30 with type 1 diabetes.

Ten or more counts support this clone. This rearrangement joins TRBV29-1 to TRBJ2-3; 8 nucleotides align to TRBD2. The CDR3 has 13 amino acids. V was clipped by 5 bases and J by 3 bases; unmatched bases: 4. Germline assignment: CDR1 SQVTM and CDR2 ANQGSEA. The CDR3 nucleotides are TGCAGCGTTCGGGCGGGGGGAACAGATACGCAGTATTTT. Protein: CSVRAGGTDTQYF.

In this sample, this clone turned up a few times. The chain combines TRBV6-6 with TRBJ2-3; the D is unclear. There are 14 residues in the CDR3. In germline, CDR1 is MNHNY, CDR2 SVGAGI (reference sequence). Trimming cost V 2 bases and J 0 bases, with 6 bases left between them. The CDR3 protein is CASSYAGSTDTQYF. In DNA, the CDR3 is TGTGCCAGCAGTTACGCAGGAAGCACAGATACGCAGTATTTT.

This clone was counted only a few times. This CDR3 is CASSQGIRGLNQPQHF. The DNA for the CDR3 is TGCGCCAGCAGCCAAGGGATCCGGGGACTCAATCAGCCCCAGCATTTT. The chain couples TRBV4-1 to TRBJ1-5; D is perhaps TRBD1 (5 bases). Germline V CDR1 and CDR2: MGHRA, YSYEKL. The CDR3 sequence is 16 residues long. Trimming cost V 1 base and J 3 bases, with 13 bases left between them.

The gene calls are TRBV18 and TRBJ2-7, with unresolved D. The CDR3 has 15 residues. The V end lost 3 bases, the J end lost 0 bases, and 12 bases lay between the germline ends. Per the germline V gene, CDR1 is KGHSH and CDR2 is LQKENI. CDR3 region: CASSPGTVGSYEQYF. For the CDR3, the DNA is TGTGCCAGCTCACCTGGAACAGTTGGCTCCTACGAGCAGTACTTC.

V gene TRBV19 combines with J gene TRBJ2-5, with 10 bases aligning to TRBD2. The CDR3 contains 15 residues. Germline V gene data show CDR1 as LNHDA and CDR2 as SQIVND (reference sequence). After removal of 7 bases from V and 4 bases from J, the junction contained 9 bases not matched to a gene. Here the CDR3 reads CASTQLAGSPETQYF. CDR3 sequence (DNA): TGTGCCAGTACCCAACTAGCGGGATCCCCAGAGACCCAGTACTTC. Drawing the rest from reference TRBV19 and TRBJ2-5, the complete variable domain is DGGITQSPKYLFRKEGQNVTLSCEQNLNHDAMYWYRQDPGQGLRLIYYSQIVNDFQKGDIAEGYSVSREKKESFPLTVTSAQKNPTAFYLCASTQLAGSPETQYFGPGTRLLVL.

This clone was counted between two and nine times. The genes are TRBV27 and TRBJ2-3; TRBD2 matches at 10 bases. The V segment lost 7 bases and the J segment 6 bases; nucleotides outside the gene matches: 13. Germline CDR1 and CDR2: MNHEY and SMNVEV (reference sequence). The CDR3 consists of 16 residues. The CDR3, as DNA: TGTGCCAGCAATCCAGCGGGGGGGCCTGGCTCGGATACGCAGTATTTT. This sequence encodes CASNPAGGPGSDTQYF.

The rearrangement links TRBV19 to TRBJ2-5; 11 bases match TRBD2. The CDR3 sequence is 16 residues long. The germline V gene encodes CDR1 LNHDA and CDR2 SQIVND (reference sequence). Trimming took 3 bases from V and 2 from J; bases not matched to a gene: 5. The CDR3 sequence: CASSITGLAEQETQYF. CDR3 nucleotide sequence: TGTGCCAGTAGTATTACGGGACTAGCGGAACAAGAGACCCAGTACTTC.

J is TRBJ2-4 and V is TRBV28; tentative D call: TRBD2 (7 bases). The CDR3 has 15 amino acids. Trimming pared 10 bases from V and 1 base from J, leaving 17 bases between. CDR1 and CDR2 from the germline V gene are MDHEN and SYDVKM. DNA of the CDR3: TGTGCCACCACGCCCGGGGGGCTGGCCAAAAACATTCAGTACTTC. It codes for CATTPGGLAKNIQYF.

The CDR3 sequence: CASRTDRSYNEQFF. CDR3 coding DNA: TGTGCCAGCAGGACGGACAGGTCATACAATGAGCAGTTCTTC. The V and J genes are TRBV6-5 and TRBJ2-1; 7 nucleotides agree with TRBD1. Germline CDR1 and CDR2: MNHEY and SVGAGI. V trimming: 6 bases; J trimming: 4 bases; junction bases outside the gene matches: 6. The CDR3 sequence is 14 residues long.

This clone was found a few times. The V gene is TRBV6-6, the J gene TRBJ1-2, with D unresolved. Per the germline V gene, CDR1 is MNHNY and CDR2 is SVGAGI (reference sequence). V lost 6 bases and J lost 4, with 12 bases in between. The CDR3 sequence is 13 residues long. The CDR3 DNA reads as TGTGCCAGCAGAGCCCGGGAGACCTATGGCTACACCTTC. As protein: CASRARETYGYTF.

This clone was seen a few times. The chain employs TRBV28 and TRBJ1-5; D is uncertain. This CDR3 has 14 residues. Germline V gives CDR1 MDHEN, CDR2 SYDVKM. The ends were cut back, 5 bases at V and 2 bases at J, with 10 bases in the middle. The CDR3 sequence: CASSVNGGNQPQHF. DNA of the CDR3: TGTGCCAGCAGTGTCAACGGTGGCAATCAGCCCCAGCATTTT.

The rearrangement uses TRBV5-1 and TRBJ1-1; D gene unclear. The ends were cut back, 1 base at V and 5 bases at J, with 15 bases in the middle. This CDR3 is built from 15 residues. CDR1 SGHRS and CDR2 YFSETQ come from the germline V gene. CDR3: CASSLNPLAWTEAFF. CDR3 DNA sequence: TGCGCCAGCAGCTTGAATCCTCTTGCGTGGACTGAAGCTTTCTTT.

This rearrangement joins TRBV4-2 to TRBJ2-3, with TRBD2 identical over 12 bases. The CDR3 runs to 16 residues. Germline trimming cut 3 bases from V and 4 bases from J; bases unmatched to any gene: 5. The V gene's germline CDR1 is LGHNA and CDR2 YNFKEQ. The CDR3 here is CASSQISSGGADTQYF. The CDR3 DNA is TGTGCCAGCAGCCAGATTTCTAGCGGGGGGGCAGATACGCAGTATTTT.

This clone was observed a handful of times. This chain connects TRBV29-1 to TRBJ2-1, with 9 positions matching TRBD2. Germline CDR1 is SQVTM and CDR2 is ANQGSEA. CDR3 length: 14 amino acids. With 4 bases clipped from V and 8 bases from J, the junction kept 9 bases outside the gene matches. The CDR3: CSVGGLAGSYEQFF. Written as DNA, the CDR3 is TGCAGCGTTGGAGGGCTAGCGGGAAGTTATGAGCAGTTCTTC.

The sample holds a few counts of this clone. J is TRBJ2-1 and V is TRBV19; 7 nucleotides agree with TRBD1. From germline, CDR1 is LNHDA and CDR2 SQIVND (reference sequence). The CDR3 extends over 14 amino acids. J gave up 4 bases and V 3 bases, and 3 bases lay outside the gene matches. This CDR3 is CASSMGTAYNEQFF. CDR3 DNA sequence: TGTGCCAGTAGTATGGGGACAGCTTACAATGAGCAGTTCTTC.

This clone was observed a few times. The chain recombines TRBV7-2 with TRBJ2-5; possibly TRBD1 for D (7 bases). Germline CDR1 SGHTA, CDR2 FQGNSA. There are 14 residues in the CDR3. Trimming removed 3 bases at V and 5 bases at J, with 13 bases between. This CDR3 is CASSFSRGEETQYF. For the CDR3, the DNA is TGTGCCAGCAGCTTCTCCAGGGGGGAGGAGACCCAGTACTTC.

The chain uses TRBV9 and TRBJ2-5, with TRBD1 matching over 8 bases. Germline CDR1 reads SGDLS; CDR2 reads YYNGEE. V dropped 4 bases and J dropped 0; count of bases not matched to a gene: 5. The CDR3 consists of 15 residues. As DNA, the CDR3 is TGTGCCAGCAGCCTGACGGGACAGGACCAAGAGACCCAGTACTTC. It translates to CASSLTGQDQETQYF.

The chain couples TRBV19 to TRBJ2-1, with 9 bases that match TRBD2. With 6 bases clipped from V and 8 bases from J, the junction kept 8 bases outside the gene matches. In germline, CDR1 is LNHDA, CDR2 SQIVND (reference sequence). The CDR3 runs to 14 residues. Here the CDR3 DNA reads TGTGCCAGTAGGGCGGGAGGGCCAGGCGATGAGCAGTTCTTC. It is translated as CASRAGGPGDEQFF.